The T cell receptor (beta chain) described here comes from a study of cytomegalovirus exposure and HLA in healthy donors. Data came from immunoSEQ multiplex PCR; TCRdb stores just in-frame clones and leaves some out. Of under 200,000 clones in the sample, more than 80% were seen once. This CDR3 contains 12 residues. V was shortened by 2 bases and J by 6 bases, with 7 bases between the two germline ends. CDR1 is MNHEY and CDR2 is SVGAGI in the germline V gene. The source of this sequence is a woman between 18 and 30 years old in good health and CMV-seropositive. The sequencing sample was made of PBMCs. The chain has TRBV6-5 and TRBJ1-2; D uncertain. The CDR3 sequence is CASSYEGDGYTF. CDR3 DNA: TGTGCCAGCAGTTACGAGGGTGATGGCTACACCTTC.